One sample yielded the 24 T cell receptor beta chains listed below, sequenced in a study of cytomegalovirus exposure and HLA in healthy donors (dated by TCRdb to 2015 to 2018). The library relied on the immunoSEQ multiplex PCR assay. For the multiplex PCR, a mixture combining 60 forward primers for TCR Vbeta segments and 13 reverse primers for TCR Jbeta segments was used. TCRdb retrieved this table from immuneACCESS and kept in-frame rearrangements only. Not all clones are present; in checked studies, unresolved V genes account for under half, and no reason is known for the remainder. This sample lists 200,000 to 250,000 clones; over 65% were detected once. The ten largest clones take up roughly 2.6% of the sample. The sequenced sample consisted of PBMCs. The receptors here all came from a woman aged 60-70 years in good health and CMV-seropositive.

CDR3 amino acids: CASSDPSRDRENSPLHF. CDR3 DNA sequence: TGCGCCAGCAGTGATCCGAGCCGGGACAGGGAGAATTCACCCCTCCACTTT. This chain joins TRBV10-2 and TRBJ1-6, with 9 bases identical to TRBD1. Looked up from germline, CDR1 is WSHSY and CDR2 is SAAADI. CDR3 length equals 17 residues. Unmatched junction bases numbered 10, after V lost 3 bases and J lost 7 bases.

This clone was seen just once. The chain links TRBV5-6 to TRBJ2-1; no reliable D call. Trimming left V 0 bases short and J 0 bases short, with 10 bases between. The CDR3 is made up of 16 amino acids. CDR1 is SGHDT and CDR2 is YYEEEE in the germline V gene. CDR3 residues: CASSLEVRSSYNEQFF. The CDR3 coding sequence is TGTGCCAGCAGCTTGGAGGTGCGGAGCTCCTACAATGAGCAGTTCTTC.

The chain employs TRBV7-2 and TRBJ2-5; TRBD2 matches 9 bases. Germline V CDR1 and CDR2: SGHTA, FQGNSA. The V gene end was trimmed by 3 bases and the J gene end by 7 bases; junction bases not matched to a gene: 18. CDR3 length: 18 amino acids. The CDR3 here is CASSLALGMAGGLGTQYF. CDR3 in DNA: TGTGCCAGCAGCTTGGCATTGGGGATGGCGGGGGGGCTGGGGACCCAGTACTTC.

This clone was seen a few times. The J gene is TRBJ2-5, the V gene TRBV5-1, with a possible D match to TRBD1 (8 bases). Between the trimmed V and J ends, which lost 0 bases and 13 bases, there was a span of 22 bases. Germline lookup yields CDR1 SGHRS and CDR2 YFSETQ. The CDR3 loop spans 15 amino acids. CDR3 in DNA: TGCGCCAGCAGCTTGGCGGTGGACAGGGAGGGGACCTTGTACTTC. Translated: CASSLAVDREGTLYF. The complete variable domain, with remaining parts taken from reference TRBV5-1 and TRBJ2-5, reads KAGVTQTPRYLIKTRGQQVTLSCSPISGHRSVSWYQQTPGQGLQFLFEYFSETQRNKGNFPGRFSGRQFSNSRSEMNVSTLELGDSALYLCASSLAVDREGTLYFGPGTRLLVL.

This clone turned up a few times. The CDR3 coding sequence is TGTGCCAGCAGCCCGAGGGCTACTATTAACATTCAGTACTTC. Translation: CASSPRATINIQYF. The chain combines TRBV11-2 with TRBJ2-4, with D perhaps TRBD2 (5 bases). The CDR3 sequence is 14 residues long. Germline V gene lookup returns CDR1 SGHAT and CDR2 FQNNGV. The V gene lost 5 bases and the J gene lost 7 bases, with 15 bases spanning the gap.

This chain links TRBV10-3 with TRBJ2-3; TRBD1 matches at 8 bases. CDR3 length: 17 residues. Germline assignment: CDR1 ENHRY and CDR2 SYGVKD. J gave up 0 bases and V 3 bases, and 8 bases lay outside the gene matches. The CDR3: CAISDSDRGPSTDTQYF. In DNA form, the CDR3 reads TGTGCCATCAGTGATAGCGACAGGGGCCCTAGCACAGATACGCAGTATTTT.

The V and J genes are TRBV18 and TRBJ1-1; D is uncertain. This CDR3 region has 14 residues. V was trimmed by 6 bases and J by 6 bases, leaving 17 bases between them. Germline CDR1 reads KGHSH; CDR2 reads LQKENI. The CDR3 bases are TGTGCCAGCTCTCGAGAACGCTCTGTTCCTGAAGCTTTCTTT. Translated: CASSRERSVPEAFF.

The sample holds a few counts of this clone. The rearrangement links TRBV6-6 to TRBJ1-1; D uncertain. The germline V and J ends were trimmed by 2 bases and 2 bases, with 12 bases remaining between them. This CDR3 has 15 amino acids. Germline-derived CDR1 and CDR2 are MNHNY and SVGAGI (reference sequence). The CDR3 DNA reads as TGTGCCAGCAGTTACCAAGACATGAGAAACACTGAAGCTTTCTTT. Amino acids: CASSYQDMRNTEAFF.

The chain is built from TRBV7-2 and TRBJ1-5; D is unclear. V shed 1 base and J shed 6 bases, with 7 bases lying between them. This CDR3 is 13 amino acids long. Germline lookup yields CDR1 SGHTA and CDR2 FQGNSA. The CDR3 region has the DNA TGTGCCAGCAGCTTAGAGCTAGGTCAGCCCCAGCATTTT. This sequence encodes CASSLELGQPQHF. The variable domain in full, with the rest retrieved from reference TRBV7-2 and TRBJ1-5, is GAGVSQSPSNKVTEKGKDVELRCDPISGHTALYWYRQSLGQGLEFLIYFQGNSAPDKSGLPSDRFSAERTGGSVSTLTIQRTQQEDSAVYLCASSLELGQPQHFGDGTRLSIL.

This clone was seen only a few times. This chain joins TRBV5-6 and TRBJ2-7; D not resolved. The CDR3 runs to 15 residues. CDR1 is SGHDT, CDR2 YYEEEE, per germline. Trimming left V 0 bases short and J 0 bases short, with 10 bases between. The CDR3 here is CASSLVGASSYEQYF. The CDR3 nucleotides are TGTGCCAGCAGCTTGGTCGGAGCGAGCTCCTACGAGCAGTACTTC. Based on the CDR3 plus reference TRBV5-6 and TRBJ2-7, the full variable domain is DAGVTQSPTHLIKTRGQQVTLRCSPKSGHDTVSWYQQALGQGPQFIFQYYEEEERQRGNFPDRFSGHQFPNYSSELNVNALLLGDSALYLCASSLVGASSYEQYFGPGTRLTVT.

About this clone itself: This CDR3 is also generated by other DNA sequences in the sample. This chain joins TRBV27 and TRBJ2-5; 10 bases fit TRBD2. J was trimmed by 1 base and V by 5 bases; bases with no gene match: 10. The germline V gene encodes CDR1 MNHEY and CDR2 SMNVEV (reference sequence). The CDR3 is 17 residues long. The DNA for the CDR3 is TGTGCCAGCAGTGGACTAGCGGCTGTCCGGGGCCAAGAGACCCAGTACTTC. Residues: CASSGLAAVRGQETQYF.

The rearrangement uses TRBV7-2 and TRBJ1-5; D gene ambiguous. The CDR3 consists of 14 residues. V was pared by 3 bases and J by 3 bases, with 9 bases between. CDR1 is SGHTA, CDR2 FQGNSA, per germline. This chain's CDR3 is CASSFAPYNQPQHF. In nucleotides, the CDR3 is TGTGCCAGCAGCTTTGCCCCCTACAATCAGCCCCAGCATTTT.

The count of this clone is one. The J gene is TRBJ1-3, the V gene TRBV5-1; no definite D call. CDR3 size: 16 residues. Germline loops: CDR1 SGHRS, CDR2 YFSETQ. V dropped 0 bases and J dropped 3 bases, with 13 bases sitting between them. The CDR3 region has the DNA TGCGCCAGCAGCTTGGCCTCGGGGATGGGTGGAAACACCATATATTTT. Its protein is CASSLASGMGGNTIYF.

This clone was seen only once. The genes are TRBV6-5 and TRBJ1-3, with D possibly being TRBD1 (6 bases). V was pared by 4 bases and J by 3 bases, with 13 bases between. This CDR3 is 15 amino acids long. CDR1 MNHEY and CDR2 SVGAGI come from the germline V gene. This chain's CDR3 is CASSSSRGGGNTIYF. Here the CDR3 DNA reads TGTGCCAGCAGTTCGAGCAGGGGCGGTGGAAACACCATATATTTT.

The genes are TRBV5-6 and TRBJ2-1; 13 bases agree with TRBD2. CDR1 and CDR2 from the germline V gene are SGHDT and YYEEEE. The V and J ends lost 3 bases and 1 base, in that order; junction bases with no gene match: 7. This CDR3 is 18 amino acids long. The CDR3 region has the DNA TGTGCCAGCAGCTCAACTAGCGGGGGGGCCGGGTCCTACAATGAGCAGTTCTTC. Translating gives CASSSTSGGAGSYNEQFF.

The chain joins TRBV11-2 to TRBJ2-2, with D maybe TRBD2 (6 bases). Trimming stripped 6 bases from V and 7 bases from J, with 12 bases between. This CDR3 has 13 residues. The germline V gene encodes CDR1 SGHAT and CDR2 FQNNGV. The CDR3 sequence: CASSIAVIGELFF. CDR3 sequence (DNA): TGTGCCAGCAGTATAGCGGTTATCGGGGAGCTGTTTTTT.

This rearrangement joins TRBV4-1 to TRBJ2-3; 9 bases agree with TRBD1. This CDR3 has 18 residues. With V trimmed by 0 bases and J by 5 bases, 12 bases remained unmatched. Germline V gene data show CDR1 as MGHRA and CDR2 as YSYEKL. The chain's CDR3 is CASSQDKGRDRVRDTQYF. CDR3 DNA: TGCGCCAGCAGCCAAGATAAAGGTCGGGACAGGGTTAGAGATACGCAGTATTTT.

This chain links TRBV5-1 with TRBJ1-3; possibly TRBD1 for D (5 bases). The CDR3 totals 13 residues. From germline, CDR1 is SGHRS and CDR2 YFSETQ. Between the trimmed V and J ends, which lost 0 bases and 8 bases, there was a span of 9 bases. The CDR3 is CASSLGTSDTIYF. For the CDR3, the DNA is TGCGCCAGCAGCTTGGGGACATCGGACACCATATATTTT.

The gene calls are TRBV29-1 and TRBJ1-2, with D possibly matching TRBD1 (5 bases). Germline assignment: CDR1 SQVTM and CDR2 ANQGSEA. The CDR3 totals 14 residues. V lost 4 bases and J lost 7, with 19 bases in between. In nucleotides, the CDR3 is TGCAGCGTTGGAATGGACACCGCGATTTCTGGCTACACCTTC. It yields the protein CSVGMDTAISGYTF.

The chain carries TRBV15 and TRBJ2-7, with 9 bases lining up with TRBD1. Losses at the gene ends were 0 bases for V and 6 bases for J; bases not matched to a gene: 3. This CDR3 contains 14 residues. In germline, CDR1 is LNHNV, CDR2 YYDKDF (reference sequence). The chain's CDR3 is CATSRDWTGVEQYF. The CDR3 bases are TGTGCCACCAGCAGAGACTGGACAGGGGTCGAGCAGTACTTC. Complete variable domain (other parts from reference TRBV15 and TRBJ2-7): DAMVIQNPRYQVTQFGKPVTLSCSQTLNHNVMYWYQQKSSQAPKLLFHYYDKDFNNEADTPDNFQSRRPNTSFCFLDIRSPGLGDTAMYLCATSRDWTGVEQYFGPGTRLTVT.

The CDR3 nucleotides are TGTGCCAGCTCACAGTCAGGGGTAGGTGAGCAGTTCTTC. Translated, it gives CASSQSGVGEQFF. The genes are TRBV18 and TRBJ2-1; possible D gene TRBD1, 6 bases. In germline, CDR1 is KGHSH, CDR2 LQKENI. V lost 4 bases and J 9 bases, leaving 13 bases between the germline ends. This CDR3 has 13 residues.

This clone was picked up one time. This sequence joins TRBV5-1 and TRBJ1-1; D is unresolved. This CDR3 spans 14 amino acids. V lost 1 base, J lost 0 bases, and 7 bases lay in between. Germline V lookup: CDR1 SGHRS, CDR2 YFSETQ. The CDR3 here is CASSLYGMNTEAFF. The CDR3, as DNA: TGCGCCAGCAGCTTGTACGGTATGAACACTGAAGCTTTCTTT.

The rearrangement joins TRBV2 to TRBJ1-2, with 8 bases lining up with TRBD1. The V segment lost 1 base and the J segment 2 bases; nucleotides outside the gene matches: 3. The CDR3 spans 15 residues. In germline, CDR1 is SNHLY, CDR2 FYNNEI. DNA for the CDR3: TGTGCCAGCAGTGAAGAACAGGGGGAAAACTATGGCTACACCTTC. Its protein product is CASSEEQGENYGYTF.

V gene TRBV5-1 combines with J gene TRBJ2-1, with 7 bases matching TRBD2. The V and J ends lost 4 bases and 7 bases, in that order; junction bases with no gene match: 8. Per the germline V gene, CDR1 is SGHRS and CDR2 is YFSETQ. The CDR3 runs to 14 residues. The CDR3, as DNA: TGCGCCAGCAGCCAATCTACTAGCGAGAATGAGCAGTTCTTC. Translation: CASSQSTSENEQFF.